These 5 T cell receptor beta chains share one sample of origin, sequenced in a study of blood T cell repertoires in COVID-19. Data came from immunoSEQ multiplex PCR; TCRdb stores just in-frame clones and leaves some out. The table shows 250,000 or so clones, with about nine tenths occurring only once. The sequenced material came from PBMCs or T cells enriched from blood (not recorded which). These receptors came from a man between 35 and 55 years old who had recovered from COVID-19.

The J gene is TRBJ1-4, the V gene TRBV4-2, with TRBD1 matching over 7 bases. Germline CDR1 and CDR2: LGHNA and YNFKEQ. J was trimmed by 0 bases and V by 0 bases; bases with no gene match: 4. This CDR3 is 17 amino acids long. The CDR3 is CASSQEGTAATNEKLFF. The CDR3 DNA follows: TGTGCCAGCAGCCAAGAGGGGACAGCTGCAACTAATGAAAAACTGTTTTTT.

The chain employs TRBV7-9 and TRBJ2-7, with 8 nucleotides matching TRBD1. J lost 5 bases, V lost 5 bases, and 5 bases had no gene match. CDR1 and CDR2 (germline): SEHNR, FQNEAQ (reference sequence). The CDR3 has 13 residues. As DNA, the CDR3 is TGTGCCAGCAGCGAGACAGGGGCTCACGAGCAGTACTTC. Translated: CASSETGAHEQYF.

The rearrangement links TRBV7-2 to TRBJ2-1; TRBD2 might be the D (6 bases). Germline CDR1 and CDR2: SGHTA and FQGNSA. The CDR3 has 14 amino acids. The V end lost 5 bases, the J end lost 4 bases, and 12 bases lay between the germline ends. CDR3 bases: TGTGCCAGCAGCCGCCCGGGACTTTACAATGAGCAGTTCTTC. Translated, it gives CASSRPGLYNEQFF.

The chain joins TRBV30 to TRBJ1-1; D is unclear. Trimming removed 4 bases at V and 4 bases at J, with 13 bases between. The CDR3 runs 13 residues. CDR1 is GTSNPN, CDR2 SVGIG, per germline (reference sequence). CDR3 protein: CAWTVGFGTEAFF. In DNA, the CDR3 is TGTGCCTGGACTGTCGGGTTTGGCACTGAAGCTTTCTTT.

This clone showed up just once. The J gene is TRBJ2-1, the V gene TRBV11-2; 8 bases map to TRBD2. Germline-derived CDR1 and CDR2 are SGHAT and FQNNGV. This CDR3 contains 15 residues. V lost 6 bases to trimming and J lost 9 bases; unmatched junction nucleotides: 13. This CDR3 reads CASSPPGLELGEQFF. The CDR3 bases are TGTGCCAGCAGTCCCCCGGGACTAGAGCTTGGTGAGCAGTTCTTC.